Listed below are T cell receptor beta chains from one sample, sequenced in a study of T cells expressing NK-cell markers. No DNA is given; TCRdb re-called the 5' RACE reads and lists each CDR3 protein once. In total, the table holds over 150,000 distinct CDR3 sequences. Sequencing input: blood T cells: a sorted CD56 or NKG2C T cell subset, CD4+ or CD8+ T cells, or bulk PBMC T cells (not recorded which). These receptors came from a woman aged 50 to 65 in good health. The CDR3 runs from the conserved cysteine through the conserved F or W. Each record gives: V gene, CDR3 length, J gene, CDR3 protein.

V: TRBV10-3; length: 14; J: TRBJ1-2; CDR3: CAISAPGVYYGYTF
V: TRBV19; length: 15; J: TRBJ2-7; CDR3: CASSLGTGSSYEQYF
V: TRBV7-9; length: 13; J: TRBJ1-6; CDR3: CASSLAGASPLHF
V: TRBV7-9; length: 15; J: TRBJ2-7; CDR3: CASSTSTGFDYEQYF
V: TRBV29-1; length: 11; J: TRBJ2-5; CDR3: CSVETEATQYF
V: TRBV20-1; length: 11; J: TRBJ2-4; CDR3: CSVKIKNIQYF
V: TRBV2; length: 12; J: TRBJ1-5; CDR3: CASSEVGQPQHF
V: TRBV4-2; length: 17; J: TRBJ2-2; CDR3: CASSQDWTGLNTGELFF
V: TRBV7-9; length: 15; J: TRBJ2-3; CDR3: CASSSGGIGLDTQYF
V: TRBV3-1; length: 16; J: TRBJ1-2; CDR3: CASSHFGQGVRYGYTF
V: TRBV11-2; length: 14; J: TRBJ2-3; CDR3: CASSSYGSTDTQYF
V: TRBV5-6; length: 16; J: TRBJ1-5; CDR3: CASSLSVGQIDQPQHF
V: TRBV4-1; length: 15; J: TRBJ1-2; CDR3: CASSPLSGVFYGYTF
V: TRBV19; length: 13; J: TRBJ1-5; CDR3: CASSNTGLEPQHF
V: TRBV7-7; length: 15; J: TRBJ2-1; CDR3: CASSLGRELYNEQFF
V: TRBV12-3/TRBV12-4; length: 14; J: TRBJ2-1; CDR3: CASSYLGPENEQFF
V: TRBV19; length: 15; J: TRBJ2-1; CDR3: CASSIPGTSGLEQFF
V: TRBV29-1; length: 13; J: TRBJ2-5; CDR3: CSVLGGVQETQYF
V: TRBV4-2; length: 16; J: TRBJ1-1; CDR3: CASSQDSGSGTTEAFF
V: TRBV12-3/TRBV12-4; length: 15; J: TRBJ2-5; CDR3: CASSSGLAGQETQYF
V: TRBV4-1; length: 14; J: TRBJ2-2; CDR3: CASSQDVLSGELFF
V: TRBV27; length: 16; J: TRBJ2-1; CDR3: CASSPLAPQFRNEQFF
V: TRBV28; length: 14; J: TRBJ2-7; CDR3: CASSDRGLTYEQYF
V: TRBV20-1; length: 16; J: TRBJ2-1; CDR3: CSATAGTGRLYNEQFF
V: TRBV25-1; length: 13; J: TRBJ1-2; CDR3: CASAVDRSYGYTF
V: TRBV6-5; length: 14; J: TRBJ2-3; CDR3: CASTDREVTDTQYF
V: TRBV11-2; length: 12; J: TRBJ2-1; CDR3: CASSTHSIEQFF
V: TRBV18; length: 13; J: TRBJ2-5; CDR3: CASSPFGGETQYF
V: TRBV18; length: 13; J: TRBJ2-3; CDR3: CASSPGSGDTQYF
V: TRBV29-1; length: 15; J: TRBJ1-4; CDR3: CSVADRGREYEKLFF
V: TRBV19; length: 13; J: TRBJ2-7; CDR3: CASSTNPPYEQYF
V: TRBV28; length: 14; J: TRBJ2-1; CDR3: CASSPGTRYNEQFF
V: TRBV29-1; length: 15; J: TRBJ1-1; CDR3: CSVEGTVQANTEAFF
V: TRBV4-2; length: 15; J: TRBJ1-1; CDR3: CASSQESVSYTEAFF
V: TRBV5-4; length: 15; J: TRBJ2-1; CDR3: CASSFSRSSYNEQFF
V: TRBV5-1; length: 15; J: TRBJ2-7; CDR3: CASSLLLNGDYEQYF
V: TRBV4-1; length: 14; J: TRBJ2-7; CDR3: CASSLDLESYEQYF
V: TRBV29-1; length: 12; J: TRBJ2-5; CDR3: CSGRDRPGTQYF
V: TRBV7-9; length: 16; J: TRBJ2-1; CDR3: CASRGIGTSGSYEQFF
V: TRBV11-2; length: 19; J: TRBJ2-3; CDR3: CASSLDLGIAGVVTDTQYF
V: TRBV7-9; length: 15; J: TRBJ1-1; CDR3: CASSQWDGMNTEAFF
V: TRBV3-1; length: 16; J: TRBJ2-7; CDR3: CASSQVTPAGGYEQYF
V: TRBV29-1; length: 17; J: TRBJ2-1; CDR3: CSVEGTSGTSSYNEQFF
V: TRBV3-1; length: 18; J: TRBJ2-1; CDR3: CASSQEGIAASSYNEQFF
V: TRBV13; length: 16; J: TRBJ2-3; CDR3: CASSQAQTSVADTQYF
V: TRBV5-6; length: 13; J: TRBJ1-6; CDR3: CASSSEENSPLHF
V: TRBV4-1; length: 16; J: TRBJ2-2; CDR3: CASSPQGGSNTGELFF
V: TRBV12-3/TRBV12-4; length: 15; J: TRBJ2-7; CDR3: CASRTEAGGIYEQYF
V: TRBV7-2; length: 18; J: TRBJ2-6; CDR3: CASSVQPGLSLGANVLTF
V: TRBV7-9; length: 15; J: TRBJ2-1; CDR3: CASSLGGYSNNEQFF
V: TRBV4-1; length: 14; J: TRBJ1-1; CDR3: CASSQDMPTGDAFF
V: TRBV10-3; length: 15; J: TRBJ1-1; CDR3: CAIRIGPTMNTEAFF
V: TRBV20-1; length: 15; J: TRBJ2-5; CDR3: CSASLGTSDHGTQYF
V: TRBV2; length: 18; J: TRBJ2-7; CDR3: CASSEASSKWDRGDEQYF
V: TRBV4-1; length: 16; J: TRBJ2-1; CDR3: CASSHQAGTAGNEQFF